Sequencing of this TCR beta chain was carried out in a study of blood T cell repertoires in COVID-19. Study-wide background: Researchers got acute and convalescent COVID-19 samples from the United States, Italy and Spain.

In the original analysis: For nucleated cells, counts were estimated from reference gene primer amplification. Method: immunoSEQ multiplex PCR; TCRdb's copy keeps in-frame clones and lacks some. V and J calls and clone size follow that table, whereas D and trimming were derived from the DNA. The sample includes a few hundred thousand clones, roughly nine tenths of them seen just once. Germline trimming cut 5 bases from V and 2 bases from J; bases unmatched to any gene: 4. In germline, CDR1 is MDHEN, CDR2 SYDVKM. This CDR3 is built from 15 residues. J is TRBJ1-5 and V is TRBV28; the match to TRBD1 covers 9 bases. This TCR was recovered from a woman aged 40 to 50 who had recovered from COVID-19. Specimen: peripheral blood. The CDR3, as DNA: TGTGCCAGCAGTCCACAGGGGGCGGGCAATCAGCCCCAGCATTTT. Translating gives CASSPQGAGNQPQHF. Full variable domain (missing parts from reference TRBV28 and TRBJ1-5): DVKVTQSSRYLVKRTGEKVFLECVQDMDHENMFWYRQDPGLGLRLIYFSYDVKMKEKGDIPEGYSVSREKKERFSLILESASTNQTSMYLCASSPQGAGNQPQHFGDGTRLSIL.